The 30 T cell receptor beta chains below come from one sample, sequenced in a study of blood T cell repertoires in COVID-19. Assay: immunoSEQ multiplex PCR; the TCRdb copy retains only in-frame clones and omits some. The data contain a few hundred thousand clones, 80% of them singletons. Sample: peripheral blood. The receptor source for this set is a human donor in a cohort sampled during active COVID-19.

The chain couples TRBV9 to TRBJ2-2, with TRBD1 identical over 9 bases. Germline trimming cut 7 bases from V and 4 bases from J; bases unmatched to any gene: 5. Germline CDR1 reads SGDLS; CDR2 reads YYNGEE. This CDR3 is built from 14 residues. The CDR3 spells CASRGTGTTGELFF. The CDR3 DNA reads as TGTGCCAGCCGCGGGACAGGGACCACCGGGGAGCTGTTTTTT.

V gene TRBV19 combines with J gene TRBJ1-5, with 7 bases lining up with TRBD1. Trimming at V came to 5 bases and at J to 0 bases, leaving 7 bases not matched to a gene. CDR1 is LNHDA, CDR2 SQIVND, per germline (reference sequence). The CDR3 consists of 16 residues. The CDR3 DNA is TGTGCCAGTAGTCCTGGAGGGGGCGTTAGCAATCAGCCCCAGCATTTT. This codes for CASSPGGGVSNQPQHF.

The rearrangement uses TRBV5-1 and TRBJ2-1, with 10 bases identical to TRBD1. J gave up 1 base and V 4 bases, and 2 bases lay outside the gene matches. CDR1 SGHRS and CDR2 YFSETQ come from the germline V gene. The CDR3 spans 15 residues. CDR3 nucleotides: TGCGCCAGCAGCCCGGGACAGGGGTCCTACAATGAGCAGTTCTTC. It encodes CASSPGQGSYNEQFF.

V gene TRBV20-1 combines with J gene TRBJ1-1; 8 nucleotides line up with TRBD1. CDR3 length equals 11 residues. The germline V gene has CDR1 DFQATT and CDR2 SNEGSKA (reference sequence). Trimming took 3 bases from V and 9 from J; bases not matched to a gene: 3. The CDR3 sequence: CSARTGAKAFF. The CDR3 nucleotides read TGCAGTGCTAGGACAGGGGCCAAAGCTTTCTTT.

The V gene is TRBV19, the J gene TRBJ2-2; D is unclear. This CDR3 spans 14 amino acids. The germline gives CDR1 LNHDA, CDR2 SQIVND (reference sequence). The V and J ends lost 1 base and 1 base respectively, with 4 bases between them. The CDR3 protein is CASSIGQNTGELFF. CDR3 coding DNA: TGTGCCAGTAGTATAGGGCAGAACACCGGGGAGCTGTTTTTT.

Turning to this clone: Other DNA sequences from this sample encode an identical CDR3 as well. The chain is built from TRBV19 and TRBJ2-5; 10 bases map to TRBD1. The CDR3 is 15 amino acids. J lost 1 base, V lost 6 bases, and 5 bases had no gene match. From germline, CDR1 is LNHDA and CDR2 SQIVND (reference sequence). The CDR3 nucleotides are TGTGCCAGTAGCCCGGGACAGGGGCCCCAAGAGACCCAGTACTTC. Its protein is CASSPGQGPQETQYF. Complete variable domain (other parts from reference TRBV19 and TRBJ2-5): DGGITQSPKYLFRKEGQNVTLSCEQNLNHDAMYWYRQDPGQGLRLIYYSQIVNDFQKGDIAEGYSVSREKKESFPLTVTSAQKNPTAFYLCASSPGQGPQETQYFGPGTRLLVL.

The rearrangement links TRBV6-5 to TRBJ1-2; no clear D. Germline V gene data show CDR1 as MNHEY and CDR2 as SVGAGI. CDR3 length: 16 amino acids. V lost 0 bases to trimming and J lost 4 bases, with 15 bases between them. The CDR3 sequence is CASSYSREGTIYGYTF. The CDR3 region has the DNA TGTGCCAGCAGTTACTCGAGGGAGGGAACGATCTATGGCTACACCTTC.

V and J are TRBV2 and TRBJ2-5; D is uncertain. This CDR3 region has 13 residues. V gave up 4 bases and J gave up 5 bases, with 11 bases separating them. Looked up from germline, CDR1 is SNHLY and CDR2 is FYNNEI. In DNA form, the CDR3 reads TGTGCCAGCAGTGCGATAGTCGGGGAGACCCAGTACTTC. It encodes CASSAIVGETQYF.

This chain joins TRBV3-1 (or the pseudogene TRBV3-2) and TRBJ2-2, with 7 bases fitting TRBD2. Germline V gives CDR1 LGHDT, CDR2 YNNKEL (reference sequence). The V gene end was trimmed by 6 bases and the J gene end by 4 bases; junction bases not matched to a gene: 8. The CDR3 has 15 amino acids. The CDR3, as DNA: TGTGCCAGCAGTCCCACTAGCGCAACCACCGGGGAGCTGTTTTTT. Translation: CASSPTSATTGELFF.

The chain couples TRBV5-5 to TRBJ2-3; TRBD1 matches at 8 bases. CDR1 and CDR2 (germline): SGHKS, YYEKEE (reference sequence). J lost 0 bases, V lost 5 bases, and 5 bases had no gene match. The CDR3 extends over 15 amino acids. The CDR3 loop reads CASRRTGRSTDTQYF. The DNA for the CDR3 is TGTGCCAGCAGAAGGACAGGGAGAAGCACAGATACGCAGTATTTT.

CDR3 DNA: TGTGCCAGCAGTTACCTAATGACTAGCGGGGAGCGTGGGACAGATACGCAGTATTTT. This translates into CASSYLMTSGERGTDTQYF. The rearrangement uses TRBV6-2 or TRBV6-3 and TRBJ2-3; 11 bases align to TRBD2. CDR1 and CDR2 from the germline V gene are MNHEY and SVGEGT. Trimming removed 2 bases from V and 3 bases from J; junction bases left unmatched: 13. This CDR3 has 19 amino acids.

V and J are TRBV6-1 and TRBJ1-2, with a weak D call TRBD1 (6 bases). The germline V and J ends were trimmed by 3 bases and 3 bases, with 14 bases remaining between them. CDR3 length: 15 amino acids. Germline loops: CDR1 MNHNS, CDR2 SASEGT. This CDR3 reads CASSDWLAGDYGYTF. DNA for the CDR3: TGTGCCAGCAGTGATTGGCTGGCAGGGGACTATGGCTACACCTTC.

The V call is TRBV12-3 or TRBV12-4, the J call TRBJ2-7; the D gene is possibly TRBD2 (7 bases). Trimming left V 4 bases short and J 2 bases short, with 9 bases between. This CDR3 spans 13 amino acids. CDR3 nucleotide sequence: TGTGCCAGCAGTTGGGGGGGGCCCTACGAGCAGTACTTC. Protein product: CASSWGGPYEQYF.

This chain joins TRBV11-3 and TRBJ2-3, with D possibly matching TRBD1 (5 bases). The germline V gene encodes CDR1 SGHNT and CDR2 YENEEA. The V end was cut by 1 base, the J end by 4 bases, with 12 bases between. This CDR3 has 15 residues. The CDR3 loop reads CASSLGAGPPDTQYF. The DNA for the CDR3 is TGTGCCAGCAGCTTAGGGGCAGGGCCCCCAGATACGCAGTATTTT.

The CDR3: CASRGGVQETQYF. The CDR3 DNA reads TGTGCCAGCAGAGGGGGGGTACAAGAGACCCAGTACTTC. The rearrangement uses TRBV5-4 and TRBJ2-5; weak D call: TRBD2 (7 bases). The CDR3 sequence is 13 residues long. V dropped 5 bases and J dropped 2 bases, with 10 bases sitting between them. Germline lookup yields CDR1 SGHNT and CDR2 YYREEE (reference sequence).

This chain uses TRBV5-5 with TRBJ1-5; 10 positions agree with TRBD1. Germline V lookup: CDR1 SGHKS, CDR2 YYEKEE (reference sequence). The CDR3 runs 17 residues. V gave up 1 base and J gave up 0 bases; unmatched junction bases: 4. Here the CDR3 reads CASSLWGQGYSNQPQHF. Written as DNA, the CDR3 is TGTGCCAGCAGCTTGTGGGGACAGGGGTATAGCAATCAGCCCCAGCATTTT.

This chain links TRBV20-1 with TRBJ1-3; unclear D gene. Looked up from germline, CDR1 is DFQATT and CDR2 is SNEGSKA (reference sequence). The CDR3 runs 11 residues. V lost 5 bases and J lost 2, with 4 bases in between. The CDR3 sequence: CSAVTGNTIYF. CDR3 DNA: TGCAGTGCTGTCACTGGAAACACCATATATTTT.

The V gene is TRBV18, the J gene TRBJ2-5, with a possible D match to TRBD2 (6 bases). Per the germline V gene, CDR1 is KGHSH and CDR2 is LQKENI. The germline V and J ends were trimmed by 3 bases and 5 bases, with 16 bases remaining between them. This CDR3 is built from 15 residues. Here the CDR3 DNA reads TGTGCCAGCTCACCCATCGGGAGAACCGGTGAGACCCAGTACTTC. Its protein product is CASSPIGRTGETQYF. Looking up the rest from reference TRBV18 and TRBJ2-5 gives the full variable domain: NAGVMQNPRHLVRRRGQEARLRCSPMKGHSHVYWYRQLPEEGLKFMVYLQKENIIDESGMPKERFSAEFPKEGPSILRIQQVVRGDSAAYFCASSPIGRTGETQYFGPGTRLLVL.

The chain is built from TRBV13 and TRBJ1-1, with D possibly matching TRBD1 (5 bases). This CDR3 is built from 12 residues. Germline loops: CDR1 PRHDT, CDR2 FYEKMQ (reference sequence). V lost 3 bases, J lost 8 bases, and 10 bases lay in between. DNA for the CDR3: TGTGCCAGCAGCTTGCTATCAGGGGAAGCTTTCTTT. Translated, it gives CASSLLSGEAFF.

V gene TRBV28 combines with J gene TRBJ2-7; TRBD1 agrees at 9 bases. Germline trimming cut 6 bases from V and 5 bases from J; bases unmatched to any gene: 11. The CDR3 is 15 amino acids. The germline V gene has CDR1 MDHEN and CDR2 SYDVKM. DNA of the CDR3: TGTGCCAGCAGAACTCCGGGACAGGGTCTGAACGAGCAGTACTTC. Residues: CASRTPGQGLNEQYF. Complete variable domain (other parts from reference TRBV28 and TRBJ2-7): DVKVTQSSRYLVKRTGEKVFLECVQDMDHENMFWYRQDPGLGLRLIYFSYDVKMKEKGDIPEGYSVSREKKERFSLILESASTNQTSMYLCASRTPGQGLNEQYFGPGTRLTVT.

The chain recombines TRBV27 with TRBJ2-7; D not certain. The V end lost 5 bases, the J end lost 2 bases, and 22 bases lay between the germline ends. The germline CDR1 and CDR2 sequences are MNHEY and SMNVEV (reference sequence). This CDR3 comprises 17 residues. The CDR3 coding sequence is TGTGCCAGCAGTACTCGGGTGGGTGGAGTCCTCACCTACGAGCAGTACTTC. Its translation is CASSTRVGGVLTYEQYF.

J is TRBJ1-3 and V is TRBV15, with 9 bases aligning to TRBD1. This CDR3 contains 16 residues. In germline, CDR1 is LNHNV, CDR2 YYDKDF (reference sequence). Trimming cost V 1 base and J 4 bases; bases outside gene matches: 5. CDR3 nucleotides: TGTGCCACCAGCAGAGCGACAGGGGGATCAGGAAACACCATATATTTT. It translates to CATSRATGGSGNTIYF.

This clone was seen once. This chain joins TRBV5-1 and TRBJ1-4; TRBD1 matches 7 bases. Losses at the gene ends were 4 bases for V and 5 bases for J; bases not matched to a gene: 5. The CDR3 is made up of 14 amino acids. Germline V CDR1 and CDR2: SGHRS, YFSETQ. The CDR3 loop reads CASSRDSANEKLFF. For the CDR3, the DNA is TGCGCCAGCAGCCGGGACAGTGCCAATGAAAAACTGTTTTTT.

This clone was detected once. The chain recombines TRBV7-9 with TRBJ2-2, with no clear D. The CDR3 spans 12 residues. The ends were cut back, 2 bases at V and 7 bases at J, with 5 bases in the middle. The germline CDR1 and CDR2 sequences are SEHNR and FQNEAQ (reference sequence). The CDR3 region is CASSLIHGELFF. CDR3 DNA: TGTGCCAGCAGCTTAATCCACGGGGAGCTGTTTTTT. Full variable domain (remainder filled in from reference TRBV7-9 and TRBJ2-2): DTGVSQNPRHKITKRGQNVTFRCDPISEHNRLYWYRQTLGQGPEFLTYFQNEAQLEKSRLLSDRFSAERPKGSFSTLEIQRTEQGDSAMYLCASSLIHGELFFGEGSRLTVL.

This chain connects TRBV5-1 to TRBJ1-2; 7 nucleotides agree with TRBD1. Germline CDR1 SGHRS, CDR2 YFSETQ. The CDR3 totals 14 residues. The V and J ends lost 0 bases and 5 bases, in that order; junction bases with no gene match: 4. The CDR3 here is CASSLGETGYGYTF. The CDR3 DNA is TGCGCCAGCAGCTTGGGAGAGACAGGGTATGGCTACACCTTC.

V gene TRBV5-1 combines with J gene TRBJ1-2, with TRBD1 matching 7 bases. V trimming: 2 bases; J trimming: 4 bases; junction bases outside the gene matches: 5. The CDR3 runs 14 residues. The germline CDR1 and CDR2 sequences are SGHRS and YFSETQ. CDR3 DNA: TGCGCCAGCAGCTTACGGACAGGTAGCTATGGCTACACCTTC. This codes for CASSLRTGSYGYTF.

This clone has a single count. V usage is TRBV6-1 and J usage is TRBJ1-6; D uncertain. Germline CDR1 reads MNHNS; CDR2 reads SASEGT. This CDR3 is 14 amino acids long. Trimming shortened V by 2 bases and J by 6 bases, and 8 bases separated the two germline ends. The DNA for the CDR3 is TGTGCCAGCAGTGAAAGAATTAGTAATTCACCCCTCCACTTT. Translating gives CASSERISNSPLHF.

The chain employs TRBV7-3 and TRBJ1-2, with D uncertain. The CDR3 covers 13 residues. CDR1 SGHTA and CDR2 FQGTGA come from the germline V gene. V was shortened by 5 bases and J by 8 bases, with 15 bases between the two germline ends. CDR3: CASSPEGLEGYTF. The CDR3 bases are TGTGCCAGCAGCCCAGAGGGTTTAGAGGGCTACACCTTC. Drawing the rest from reference TRBV7-3 and TRBJ1-2, the complete variable domain is GAGVSQTPSNKVTEKGKYVELRCDPISGHTALYWYRQSLGQGPEFLIYFQGTGAADDSGLPNDRFFAVRPEGSVSTLKIQRTERGDSAVYLCASSPEGLEGYTFGSGTRLTVV.

The chain has TRBV5-1 and TRBJ2-3; tentatively, D is TRBD2 (5 bases). In germline, CDR1 is SGHRS, CDR2 YFSETQ. The V end was cut by 2 bases, the J end by 2 bases, with 12 bases between. The CDR3 runs 15 residues. The CDR3 DNA is TGCGCCAGCAGCTTACGGGGATTCTCCACAGATACGCAGTATTTT. Protein: CASSLRGFSTDTQYF.

J is TRBJ1-2 and V is TRBV12-3 or TRBV12-4, with D unresolved. The CDR3 runs 12 residues. Trimming took off 1 base at V and 8 bases at J, with 8 bases between the two ends. The CDR3 region is CASSLVPGGYTF. CDR3 in DNA: TGTGCCAGCAGTTTAGTTCCCGGGGGCTACACCTTC.